The source of this TCR beta chain is a study of blood T cell repertoires in COVID-19. Study overall: Researchers got acute and convalescent COVID-19 samples from the United States, Italy and Spain. T cells, B-cell-depleted T cells, or PBMCs supplied cDNA or gDNA.

Original processing methods: Estimation of nucleated cell counts was performed using reference gene primer amplification. Generated by immunoSEQ multiplex PCR, the TCRdb table keeps only in-frame clones and is missing some. The DNA gave D and trimming, while V, J and clone size come from that table. The repertoire holds approximately 150,000 clones, with around 85% as singletons. The ends lost 5 bases at V and 7 bases at J; junction bases unmatched: 2. CDR3 length: 12 amino acids. Germline CDR1 reads MNHEY; CDR2 reads SMNVEV (reference sequence). The chain couples TRBV27 to TRBJ1-2; TRBD1 matches at 9 bases. This clonotype originated in a human donor in a cohort sampled during active COVID-19. The sample was peripheral blood. CDR3 sequence reads: CASSPDRGGYTF. The CDR3 DNA reads TGTGCCAGCAGTCCGGACAGGGGTGGCTACACCTTC.